Sequencing of this T cell receptor beta chain was carried out in a study of shared clonotypes between healthy human individuals. Sequencing was performed with immunoSEQ multiplex PCR; in TCRdb, only in-frame clones are kept and a portion is missing. This table has some 900,000 clones, approximately 80% appearing once. In its sample, this clone was seen once. Germline V gives CDR1 MNHEY, CDR2 SMNVEV (reference sequence). The V segment lost 3 bases and the J segment 12 bases; nucleotides outside the gene matches: 11. There are 15 residues in the CDR3. Sequenced sample: memory CD4+ T cells sorted from blood. As for subset: CD45RA-negative fraction. The clonotype was recovered from a man aged 18 to 30 in good health. This rearrangement joins TRBV27 to TRBJ2-7, with TRBD2 matching over 13 bases. The CDR3 sequence is CASSFTSGGAGSLYF. CDR3 sequence (DNA): TGTGCCAGCAGTTTTACTAGCGGGGGGGCCGGATCTCTGTACTTC.